This T cell receptor beta chain was identified during a study of T cell changes during pregnancy in multiple sclerosis. The data were produced by immunoSEQ multiplex PCR, yet TCRdb's version contains in-frame clones alone and is incomplete. Here the sample spans around 48,000 clones, 90% being singletons. Germline V gene sequence: CDR1 SGDLS, CDR2 YYNGEE. The CDR3 runs to 19 residues. With 0 bases clipped from V and 2 bases from J, the junction kept 6 bases outside the gene matches. The sample was CD8+ T cells from peripheral blood mononuclear cells, taken before pregnancy. The sequence came from a female donor with multiple sclerosis, enrolled in a pregnancy study. The genes are TRBV9 and TRBJ2-1, with 15 bases that match TRBD2. The chain's CDR3 is CASSVAGLAGGGPYNEQFF. CDR3 nucleotides: TGTGCCAGCAGCGTAGCAGGACTAGCGGGGGGGGGCCCCTACAATGAGCAGTTCTTC.